Listed here are 28 T cell receptor beta chains from one sample, sequenced in a study of blood T cells in healthy people across ages. For the second PCR, which ran for roughly 6 to 12 cycles, a sample-barcoded 5' primer and a J-beta primer mix were used. Each CDR3 protein is one row after TCRdb ran MiXCR on the 5' RACE reads. The data hold roughly 500,000 distinct CDR3 sequences, with about 26% observed a single time. The sequencing sample was made of blood. The receptors here all came from a woman aged 70-85 years in good health.

The rearrangement uses TRBV7-3 and TRBJ2-3, with D unclear. Germline V gene lookup returns CDR1 SGHTA and CDR2 FQGTGA. This CDR3 contains 13 residues. Trimming shortened V by 1 base and J by 2 bases, and 4 bases separated the two germline ends. The CDR3 sequence: CASSLINTDTQYF. CDR3 DNA: TGTGCCAGCAGCTTAATTAACACAGATACGCAGTATTTT. Full variable domain (outside the CDR3, taken from reference TRBV7-3 and TRBJ2-3): GAGVSQTPSNKVTEKGKYVELRCDPISGHTALYWYRQSLGQGPEFLIYFQGTGAADDSGLPNDRFFAVRPEGSVSTLKIQRTERGDSAVYLCASSLINTDTQYFGPGTRLTVL.

This rearrangement joins TRBV28 to TRBJ1-2, with D hard to call. Germline CDR1 and CDR2: MDHEN and SYDVKM. V gave up 6 bases and J gave up 3 bases, with 11 bases separating them. This CDR3 comprises 13 residues. The CDR3 bases are TGTGCCAGCAGCTCGGACGGCTACTATGGCTACACCTTC. Protein product: CASSSDGYYGYTF.

The V gene is TRBV4-1, the J gene TRBJ1-1; unclear D gene. V was trimmed by 4 bases and J by 1 base, leaving 19 bases between them. Germline V CDR1 and CDR2: MGHRA, YSYEKL. The CDR3 runs to 17 residues. The DNA of the CDR3 is TGCGCCAGCAGCCTAACGGGTGGGGTGATAAGGAACACTGAAGCTTTCTTT. It codes for CASSLTGGVIRNTEAFF.

This rearrangement joins TRBV27 to TRBJ2-6; TRBD1 is a possible D gene (5 bases). Trimming left V 4 bases short and J 0 bases short, with 10 bases between. CDR1 and CDR2 (germline): MNHEY, SMNVEV (reference sequence). This CDR3 is built from 16 residues. The CDR3 sequence: CASSSNRLSGANVLTF. Here the CDR3 DNA reads TGTGCCAGCAGTTCCAACAGGCTCTCTGGGGCCAACGTCCTGACTTTC.

J is TRBJ2-4 and V is TRBV29-1; 8 positions agree with TRBD1. With 4 bases clipped from V and 1 base from J, the junction kept 3 bases outside the gene matches. This CDR3 is 14 amino acids long. In germline, CDR1 is SQVTM, CDR2 ANQGSEA. The CDR3 here is CSVVTGAAKNIQYF. The CDR3 bases are TGCAGCGTTGTGACAGGGGCCGCCAAAAACATTCAGTACTTC.

This clonotype was recorded a few times. At one end, the junction sequence differs from germline, possibly due to a read error. For the CDR3, the DNA is TGTGCCAGCAGCCGTCCGGAAGATGGCTACGCCTTC. This codes for CASSRPEDGYAF. The J gene is TRBJ1-2, the V gene TRBV3-1; D not resolved. Germline loops: CDR1 LGHDT, CDR2 YNNKEL (reference sequence). The CDR3 spans 12 residues.

This clonotype came up a few times. The CDR3 loop reads CASSLGWGGNTIYF. The CDR3 region has the DNA TGTGCCAGCAGCTTAGGCTGGGGTGGAAACACCATATATTTT. This rearrangement joins TRBV7-2 to TRBJ1-3; D unclear. The CDR3 runs to 14 residues. The V and J ends lost 1 base and 3 bases respectively, with 7 bases between them. CDR1 is SGHTA and CDR2 is FQGNSA in the germline V gene.

The chain is built from TRBV7-9 and TRBJ1-2; no reliable D call. The germline V gene encodes CDR1 SEHNR and CDR2 FQNEAQ (reference sequence). CDR3 length: 12 amino acids. V was clipped by 0 bases and J by 3 bases, with 2 bases between them. The CDR3 bases are TGTGCCAGCAGCTTAGCCTACTATGGCTACACCTTC. Translation gives CASSLAYYGYTF.

The chain recombines TRBV7-3 with TRBJ2-3; the match to TRBD2 covers 14 bases. CDR1 is SGHTA, CDR2 FQGTGA, per germline. This CDR3 has 17 residues. After removal of 6 bases from V and 4 bases from J, the junction contained 9 bases not matched to a gene. The CDR3 nucleotides read TGTGCCAGCAGTCTCGGACTAGCGGGGGGCCGGGCAGATACGCAGTATTTT. It encodes CASSLGLAGGRADTQYF.

V is TRBV7-2 and J is TRBJ2-2; 9 bases are a match to TRBD2. The V segment lost 5 bases and the J segment 7 bases; nucleotides outside the gene matches: 8. Per germline, CDR1 SGHTA and CDR2 FQGNSA. CDR3 size: 15 residues. CDR3 nucleotides: TGTGCCAGCAGCAAGACGGGACTAGCTGGCGGGGAGCTGTTTTTT. It yields the protein CASSKTGLAGGELFF.

This clonotype was seen a handful of times. The chain combines TRBV10-3 with TRBJ1-5; D is undetermined. Looked up from germline, CDR1 is ENHRY and CDR2 is SYGVKD. The CDR3 consists of 15 residues. The V end lost 4 bases, the J end lost 1 base, and 11 bases lay between the germline ends. CDR3 DNA: TGTGCCATCAGTGCCGGAGGCCAGAGCAATCAGCCCCAGCATTTT. This translates into CAISAGGQSNQPQHF.

V gene TRBV12-3 or TRBV12-4 combines with J gene TRBJ2-3; 8 positions agree with TRBD2. The CDR3 contains 16 residues. V lost 3 bases and J lost 1; bases outside the gene matches: 6. This chain's CDR3 is CASSFRPAGGTDTQYF. CDR3 sequence (DNA): TGTGCCAGCAGTTTTAGGCCAGCGGGGGGCACAGATACGCAGTATTTT.

This clonotype was picked up a small number of times. This chain joins TRBV6-1 and TRBJ2-7, with D possibly TRBD2 on 6 matching bases. With 4 bases removed from V and 1 base from J, the gap between germline ends came to 17 bases. CDR1 and CDR2 (germline): MNHNS, SASEGT. This CDR3 contains 16 residues. CDR3 coding DNA: TGTGCCAGCAGTGGCAGGTGGGGGGTTATGTCCTACGAGCAGTACTTC. Amino acid sequence: CASSGRWGVMSYEQYF.

This clonotype was seen more than once but under ten times. CDR3 in amino acids: CASSPGQGFGAQYF. CDR3 sequence (DNA): TGTGCCAGCTCACCGGGACAGGGGTTCGGGGCGCAGTACTTC. The rearrangement uses TRBV18 and TRBJ2-5; TRBD1 matches 10 bases. Germline V gene lookup returns CDR1 KGHSH and CDR2 LQKENI. Trimming took 3 bases from V and 11 from J; bases not matched to a gene: 9. The CDR3 is 14 residues long.

The chain combines TRBV2 with TRBJ2-3; the D gene is possibly TRBD2 (5 bases). The CDR3 has 13 amino acids. The germline V gene encodes CDR1 SNHLY and CDR2 FYNNEI. V was shortened by 6 bases and J by 3 bases, with 10 bases between the two germline ends. The CDR3 sequence is CASRTRTTDTQYF. The CDR3 DNA reads as TGTGCCAGCAGAACTAGAACTACAGATACGCAGTATTTT.

The chain joins TRBV4-2 to TRBJ1-2; D is unclear. The CDR3 is 13 residues long. The germline V gene has CDR1 LGHNA and CDR2 YNFKEQ. Trimming cost V 0 bases and J 6 bases, with 8 bases left between them. For the CDR3, the DNA is TGTGCCAGCAGCCAAGAACCGGGAGATGGCTACACCTTC. Translated: CASSQEPGDGYTF.

This clonotype occurred a few times. The chain employs TRBV5-5 and TRBJ1-1, with D perhaps matching TRBD1 (6 bases). The CDR3 runs to 16 residues. CDR1 and CDR2 from the germline V gene are SGHKS and YYEKEE (reference sequence). Trimming took 4 bases from V and 0 from J, leaving 16 bases between them. CDR3: CASSPRDKVMNTEAFF. CDR3 nucleotide sequence: TGTGCCAGCAGCCCCCGGGACAAAGTAATGAACACTGAAGCTTTCTTT.

This clonotype was counted between two and nine times. At one boundary the junction diverges from the germline segment, which might be a read error. The genes are TRBV20-1 and TRBJ2-5; D is unclear. There are 14 residues in the CDR3. Per germline, CDR1 DFQATT and CDR2 SNEGSKA (reference sequence). The CDR3 loop is CSARDPGLGETQHF. The DNA of the CDR3 is TGCAGTGCTAGAGATCCGGGCCTCGGAGAGACCCAGCACTTC.

This clonotype came up a few times. The CDR3 spells CATSRQRGLRQETQYF. The CDR3 nucleotides read TGTGCCACCAGCAGGCAGAGAGGACTTCGCCAAGAGACCCAGTACTTC. The chain joins TRBV15 to TRBJ2-5, with D maybe TRBD2 (5 bases). Looked up from germline, CDR1 is LNHNV and CDR2 is YYDKDF (reference sequence). The CDR3 length is 16 residues. V was pared by 3 bases and J by 1 base, with 15 bases between.

This rearrangement joins TRBV7-9 to TRBJ2-5, with TRBD2 identical over 7 bases. CDR1 is SEHNR, CDR2 FQNEAQ, per germline (reference sequence). Unmatched junction bases numbered 5, after V lost 4 bases and J lost 3 bases. The CDR3 has 14 residues. The CDR3 DNA reads TGTGCCAGCAGCTATCTAAGCGGGGAAGAGACCCAGTACTTC. Translating gives CASSYLSGEETQYF.

This clonotype was seen ten or more times. The V gene is TRBV6-1, the J gene TRBJ2-2; D may be TRBD1 (5 bases). The CDR3 covers 13 residues. Germline CDR1 and CDR2: MNHNS and SASEGT. V lost 7 bases and J 1 base, leaving 7 bases between the germline ends. CDR3 nucleotide sequence: TGTGCCAGCACTACAGGGAACACCGGGGAGCTGTTTTTT. Its translation is CASTTGNTGELFF.

The table lists this clonotype with many counts. DNA for the CDR3: TGCAGCGTTGGAAGGCGGGGGGGAGAGACCCAGTACTTC. Encoded protein: CSVGRRGGETQYF. The chain joins TRBV29-1 to TRBJ2-5, with 9 bases that match TRBD2. V lost 4 bases to trimming and J lost 4 bases; unmatched junction nucleotides: 4. This CDR3 region has 13 residues. CDR1 SQVTM and CDR2 ANQGSEA come from the germline V gene.

J is TRBJ2-7 and V is TRBV9; TRBD2 agrees at 8 bases. V gave up 4 bases and J gave up 2 bases; unmatched junction bases: 11. This CDR3 contains 16 residues. CDR1 is SGDLS and CDR2 is YYNGEE in the germline V gene. The CDR3 sequence: CASSPLGGEPTYEQYF. Written as DNA, the CDR3 is TGTGCCAGCAGCCCTCTCGGGGGGGAACCGACCTACGAGCAGTACTTC. Combining the CDR3 with reference TRBV9 and TRBJ2-7 gives the whole variable domain DSGVTQTPKHLITATGQRVTLRCSPRSGDLSVYWYQQSLDQGLQFLIQYYNGEERAKGNILERFSAQQFPDLHSELNLSSLELGDSALYFCASSPLGGEPTYEQYFGPGTRLTVT.

The chain employs TRBV6-6 and TRBJ2-3; 9 nucleotides match TRBD2. Germline V gene lookup returns CDR1 MNHNY and CDR2 SVGAGI (reference sequence). V shed 7 bases, J shed 4 bases, and the junction held 6 bases outside the gene matches. This CDR3 is built from 14 residues. CDR3 coding DNA: TGTGCCAGCAAAGGCGGGGGGGCTGCAGATACGCAGTATTTT. Its protein product is CASKGGGAADTQYF.

The chain carries TRBV12-3 or TRBV12-4 and TRBJ2-1; D may be TRBD1 or TRBD2 (5 bases each). The CDR3 is 13 residues long. V was trimmed by 4 bases and J by 10 bases, leaving 14 bases between them. CDR3 bases: TGTGCCAGCAGTTCCGGGGCTCAAATGGAGCAGTTCTTC. Translated, it gives CASSSGAQMEQFF.

The gene calls are TRBV29-1 and TRBJ2-3; no clear D. Germline CDR1 is SQVTM and CDR2 is ANQGSEA. The CDR3 sequence is 13 residues long. V shed 7 bases and J shed 2 bases, with 13 bases lying between them. This chain's CDR3 is CSAPRTNTDTQYF. CDR3 nucleotides: TGCAGCGCTCCGCGGACGAACACAGATACGCAGTATTTT.

This chain links TRBV20-1 with TRBJ1-4, with no clear D. Deletions cut 0 bases from V and 4 bases from J, with 12 bases between. The CDR3 is 15 residues long. CDR1 and CDR2 (germline): DFQATT, SNEGSKA (reference sequence). CDR3 in amino acids: CSARDRRNGNEKLFF. The CDR3 bases are TGCAGTGCTAGAGATCGGAGGAACGGTAATGAAAAACTGTTTTTT.

Points on this clonotype: This sequence may be a read error, since a much larger clone differs from it by one base. This chain connects TRBV7-2 to TRBJ1-2; a possible D gene is TRBD1 (5 bases). CDR3 length: 14 residues. The germline V gene has CDR1 SGHTA and CDR2 FQGNSA. CDR3: CASSPRRGTYGYAF. The CDR3 nucleotides read TGTGCCAGCAGCCCAAGGAGGGGAACCTATGGCTACGCCTTC.